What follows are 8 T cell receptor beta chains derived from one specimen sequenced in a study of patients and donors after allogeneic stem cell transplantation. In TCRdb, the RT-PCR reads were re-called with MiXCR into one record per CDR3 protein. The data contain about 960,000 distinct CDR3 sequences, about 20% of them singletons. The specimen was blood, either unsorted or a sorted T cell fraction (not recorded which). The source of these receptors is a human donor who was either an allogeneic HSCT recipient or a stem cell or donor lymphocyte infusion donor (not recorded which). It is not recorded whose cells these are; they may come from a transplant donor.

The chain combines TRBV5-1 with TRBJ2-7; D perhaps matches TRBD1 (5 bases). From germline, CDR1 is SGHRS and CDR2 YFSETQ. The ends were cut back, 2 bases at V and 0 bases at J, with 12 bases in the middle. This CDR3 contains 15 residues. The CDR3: CASSLSQTVSYEQYF. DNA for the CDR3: TGCGCCAGCAGCTTATCCCAGACAGTCTCCTACGAGCAGTACTTC.

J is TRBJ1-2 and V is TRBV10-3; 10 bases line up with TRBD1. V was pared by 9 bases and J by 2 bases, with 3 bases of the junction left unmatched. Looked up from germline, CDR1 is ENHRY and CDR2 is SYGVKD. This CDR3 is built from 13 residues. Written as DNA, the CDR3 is TGTGCCATTTGGACAGGGGGGAACTATGGCTACACCTTC. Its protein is CAIWTGGNYGYTF.

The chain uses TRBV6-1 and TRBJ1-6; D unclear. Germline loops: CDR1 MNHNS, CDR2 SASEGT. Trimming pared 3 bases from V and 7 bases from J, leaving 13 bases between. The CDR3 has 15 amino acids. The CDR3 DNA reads TGTGCCAGCAGTGACCTCCAGCTCAGGAATTCACCCCTCCACTTT. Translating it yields CASSDLQLRNSPLHF.

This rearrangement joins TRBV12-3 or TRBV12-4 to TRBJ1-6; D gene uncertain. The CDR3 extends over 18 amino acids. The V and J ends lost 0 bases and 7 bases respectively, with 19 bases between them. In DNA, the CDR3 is TGTGCCAGCAGTTTAGCCCCGATATTTGGTCCGAAAAATTCACCCCTCCACTTT. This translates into CASSLAPIFGPKNSPLHF.

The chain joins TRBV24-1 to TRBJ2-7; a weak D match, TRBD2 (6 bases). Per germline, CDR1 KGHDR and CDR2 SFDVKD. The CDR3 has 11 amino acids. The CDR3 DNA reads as TGTGCGACTAGTGAAGGGAACGAGCAGTACTTC. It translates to CATSEGNEQYF.

CDR3 coding DNA: TGTGCCAGCAGCCCAACTGGAGGGAGTGAGCAGTTCTTC. This gives the protein CASSPTGGSEQFF. This rearrangement joins TRBV9 to TRBJ2-1; perhaps TRBD2 as D (6 bases). The CDR3 has 13 residues. The V and J ends lost 4 bases and 9 bases respectively, with 14 bases between them. The germline V gene encodes CDR1 SGDLS and CDR2 YYNGEE.

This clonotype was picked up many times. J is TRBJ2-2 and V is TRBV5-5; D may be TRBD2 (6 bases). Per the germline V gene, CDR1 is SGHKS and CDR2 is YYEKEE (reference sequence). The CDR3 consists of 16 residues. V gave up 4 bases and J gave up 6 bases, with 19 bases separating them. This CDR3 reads CASSLLGGLEAGELFF. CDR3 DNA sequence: TGTGCCAGCAGCCTTCTTGGGGGACTGGAGGCCGGGGAGCTGTTTTTT.

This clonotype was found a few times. CDR3 sequence reads: CASGDRGPYEQYF. Here the CDR3 DNA reads TGTGCCAGCGGTGACAGGGGGCCATACGAGCAGTACTTC. J is TRBJ2-7 and V is TRBV27; 10 nucleotides match TRBD1. This CDR3 is 13 amino acids long. CDR1 is MNHEY and CDR2 is SMNVEV in the germline V gene (reference sequence). Trimming cost V 8 bases and J 4 bases; bases outside gene matches: 5.